The rows below give T cell receptor beta chains drawn from one sample of a study of cytomegalovirus exposure and HLA in healthy donors. Assay used: immunoSEQ multiplex PCR; TCRdb lists only in-frame clones, some missing. This table has 100,000 or so clones, around 75% appearing once. Sequencing was carried out using PBMCs. Receptors originate from a man younger than 40 in good health and CMV-seronegative. CDR3s include the opening cysteine and the closing phenylalanine or tryptophan. Each record gives: clone size, V gene, J gene, D gene, CDR3 length, CDR3 DNA, CDR3 protein. A D gene is named only where the DNA matches it firmly. Size is omitted from some rows. Given values are once, few, many or a class for expanded clones.

.,TRBV2,TRBJ1-6,TRBD1,18,TGTGCCAGCAGTACACTCCTTTCGGGACAGAAGAATAATTCACCCCTCCACTTT,CASSTLLSGQKNNSPLHF
.,TRBV6-1,TRBJ2-7,TRBD1,14,TGTGCCAGCAGTGAGGGACAGGGCGGGTACGAGCAGTACTTC,CASSEGQGGYEQYF
once,TRBV19,TRBJ2-7,TRBD2,14,TGTGCCAGTAAGGCTAGCGGACACCTCTACGAGCAGTACTTC,CASKASGHLYEQYF
.,TRBV5-1,TRBJ2-5,TRBD2,14,TGCGCCAGCCGGGGACTAGCGGGAGAAGAGACCCAGTACTTC,CASRGLAGEETQYF
.,TRBV2,TRBJ1-4,TRBD1,11,TGTGCCAGACAGGGGGATGAAAAACTGTTTTTT,CARQGDEKLFF
once,TRBV5-1,TRBJ1-2,.,13,TGCGCCAGCAGCTTGGAAGGAGAATATGGCTACACCTTC,CASSLEGEYGYTF
.,TRBV28,TRBJ1-2,TRBD1,15,TGTGCCAGCAGTGGGGGGACAGAGAGTAACTATGGCTACACCTTC,CASSGGTESNYGYTF
.,TRBV7-2,TRBJ1-2,.,13,TGTGCCAGCAGCTCATCGGGACTACGAGGCTACACCTTC,CASSSSGLRGYTF
.,TRBV28,TRBJ1-6,TRBD1,17,TGTGCCAGCAGTACACGCGACAGGGCGGTGGATAATTCACCCCTCCACTTT,CASSTRDRAVDNSPLHF
.,TRBV5-8,TRBJ2-3,TRBD1,19,TGTGCCAGCAGCTTAAAAAGACAGTTTGGGGGACAGAGCACAGATACGCAGTATTTT,CASSLKRQFGGQSTDTQYF
few,TRBV27,TRBJ2-1,.,14,TGTGCCAGCACAAGACACGAGACACACAATGAGCAGTTCTTC,CASTRHETHNEQFF
.,TRBV7-6,TRBJ2-1,.,14,TGTGCCAGCAGCTTAAGGGGCCGCTCTAATGAGCAGTTCTTC,CASSLRGRSNEQFF
.,TRBV4-3,TRBJ2-3,.,13,TGCGCCAGCAGCCAAGATCACTTAGATACGCAGTATTTT,CASSQDHLDTQYF
.,TRBV7-2,TRBJ2-3,.,15,TGTGCCAGCAGCTTACTGGGGGGTGGCACAGATACGCAGTATTTT,CASSLLGGGTDTQYF
.,TRBV7-9,TRBJ2-7,TRBD1,12,TGTGCCAGCAGCTTGACAGGGTACGAGCAGTACTTC,CASSLTGYEQYF
.,TRBV20-1,TRBJ1-1,TRBD1,11,TGCAGTGCTAGCCGGGACAGGGAAGCTTTCTTT,CSASRDREAFF
.,TRBV4-2,TRBJ1-2,TRBD1,15,TGTGCCAGCAGCCACAGAAGAGACAGGGCTGATGGCTACACCTTC,CASSHRRDRADGYTF
.,TRBV5-4,TRBJ1-1,TRBD1,14,TGTGCCAGCAGCTCCACAGGGGGCTTAGCTGAAGCTTTCTTT,CASSSTGGLAEAFF
.,TRBV18,TRBJ2-7,.,15,TGTGCCAGCTCACCACCCGGGATGGAGGGATACGAGCAGTACTTC,CASSPPGMEGYEQYF
.,TRBV5-1,TRBJ2-3,TRBD2,16,TGCGCCAGCAGCACCTGGACTAGCGGGATCACAGATACGCAGTATTTT,CASSTWTSGITDTQYF
.,TRBV18,TRBJ1-3,TRBD1,15,TGTGCCAGCTCACCACAGGGGGCGGCGGGAAACACCATATATTTT,CASSPQGAAGNTIYF
.,TRBV19,TRBJ1-4,TRBD1,15,TGTGCCAGTAGTATAGCCGGGACAGTGAATGAAAAACTGTTTTTT,CASSIAGTVNEKLFF
.,TRBV12-5,TRBJ2-7,.,14,TGTGCTAGTGCCCAGGGGATGGGCGCCTACGAGCAGTACTTC,CASAQGMGAYEQYF
.,TRBV4-3,TRBJ2-5,TRBD2,15,TGCGCCAGCAGCCAAGATTACCAGCGGGGCGAGACCCAGTACTTC,CASSQDYQRGETQYF
.,TRBV4-3,TRBJ1-2,.,14,TGCGCCAGCAGCCAAGTTGGGGGAGGGTATGGCTACACCTTC,CASSQVGGGYGYTF
once,TRBV30,TRBJ1-3,.,14,TGTGCCTGGTACGGACACGAACTAGGAAACACCATATATTTT,CAWYGHELGNTIYF
.,TRBV4-1,TRBJ2-7,TRBD1,16,TGCGCCAGCAGCCCTAACCCGGACAGGGGGCGTTACGAGCAGTACTTC,CASSPNPDRGRYEQYF
.,TRBV2,TRBJ1-1,TRBD1,14,TGTGCCAGCAGCCTTGACAGGGGAGGAACTGAAGCTTTCTTT,CASSLDRGGTEAFF
.,TRBV10-1,TRBJ2-7,.,13,TGCGCCAGCGGGGGGCTAGCGGCGCGGGAGCAGTACTTC,CASGGLAAREQYF
.,TRBV7-9,TRBJ1-6,.,16,TGTGCCAGCAGCCTAAATTCGGTCTCTGGTAATTCACCCCTCCACTTT,CASSLNSVSGNSPLHF
.,TRBV7-2,TRBJ1-5,.,15,TGTGCCAGCAGCCTTTCCACGGGGGAGGGACAGCCCCAGCATTTT,CASSLSTGEGQPQHF
once,TRBV10-3,TRBJ1-3,.,14,TGTGCCATCAAGGACAGTCCCGAAGGAAACACCATATATTTT,CAIKDSPEGNTIYF
few,TRBV13,TRBJ2-7,TRBD1,17,TGTGCCAGCAGCGTTAGGAAGGACAGGGGAAGCTCCTACGAGCAGTACTTC,CASSVRKDRGSSYEQYF
.,TRBV27,TRBJ2-7,.,13,TGTGCCAGCAACAGGGACGGATCCTACGAGCAGTACTTC,CASNRDGSYEQYF
few,TRBV30,TRBJ1-4,.,13,TGTGCCTGGAGCCTCTCCCCTAGAGAAAAACTGTTTTTT,CAWSLSPREKLFF
.,TRBV6-5,TRBJ2-5,TRBD2,15,TGTGCCAGCAGTTACTCAAGCGGGATGATGGGGACCCAGTACTTC,CASSYSSGMMGTQYF
.,TRBV11-2,TRBJ2-7,.,15,TGTGCCAGCAGCTTAGAGGGGCCTTGGGTAGGCGAGCAGTACTTC,CASSLEGPWVGEQYF
.,TRBV6-5,TRBJ1-1,.,15,TGTGCCAGCAGTTACTCTGGCACCTCGAACACTGAAGCTTTCTTT,CASSYSGTSNTEAFF
.,TRBV7-8,TRBJ1-4,.,14,TGTGCCAGCAGCCCGGTGCCCACTAATGAAAAACTGTTTTTT,CASSPVPTNEKLFF
.,TRBV30,TRBJ1-5,TRBD1,14,TGTGCCTGGAGCCGCGGGACAGTGGATCAGCCCCAGCATTTT,CAWSRGTVDQPQHF
.,TRBV27,TRBJ2-7,TRBD1,17,TGTGCCAGCAGTCCGACGGGACAGGGGGCTTTGGATTACGAGCAGTACTTC,CASSPTGQGALDYEQYF
.,TRBV5-1,TRBJ2-7,.,13,TGCGCCAGCAGCGGAGGACAGTTCTACGAGCAGTACTTC,CASSGGQFYEQYF
.,TRBV6-5,TRBJ1-5,.,13,TGTGCCAGCAGATCAGATAGCAATCAGCCCCAGCATTTT,CASRSDSNQPQHF
.,TRBV30,TRBJ1-1,TRBD1,13,TGTGCCTGGTCCGGGACAGGTAACACTGAAGCTTTCTTT,CAWSGTGNTEAFF
once,TRBV5-6,TRBJ1-3,TRBD1,15,TGTGCCAGCAGCCCACGACAGGGGGCCGGAAACACCATATATTTT,CASSPRQGAGNTIYF
.,TRBV30,TRBJ2-7,.,14,TGTGCCTGGAGTTTCCGGGACATCTCCTACGAGCAGTACTTC,CAWSFRDISYEQYF
few,TRBV19,TRBJ1-2,.,9,TGTGCCAGTAGCGATGGCTACACCTTC,CASSDGYTF
few,TRBV5-6,TRBJ1-5,.,14,TGTGCCAGCAGCTTGGGGGGGGGCAGACAGCCCCAGCATTTT,CASSLGGGRQPQHF
.,TRBV19,TRBJ1-5,.,14,TGTGCCAGTAGTAGCCCAGGTCTTAATCAGCCCCAGCATTTT,CASSSPGLNQPQHF
.,TRBV30,TRBJ1-1,TRBD1,14,TGTGCCTGGAGTGTCGATACAGGGGTGACTGAAGCTTTCTTT,CAWSVDTGVTEAFF
.,TRBV4-1,TRBJ2-5,.,15,TGCGCCAGCAGCCAAGGAGGCCCAGTGGGAGAGACCCAGTACTTC,CASSQGGPVGETQYF
.,TRBV5-1,TRBJ2-2,.,13,TGCGCCAGCACCGCACAGGGAACCGGGGAGCTGTTTTTT,CASTAQGTGELFF
few,TRBV5-4,TRBJ2-7,.,15,TGTGCCAGCAGCCCTGACAGGTTCCTCTCCTACGAGCAGTACTTC,CASSPDRFLSYEQYF
.,TRBV4-1,TRBJ2-7,.,12,TGCGCCAGCAGCCAAGATGAGAACGAGCAGTACTTC,CASSQDENEQYF
.,TRBV19,TRBJ2-7,.,13,TGTGCCAGTTCGTACCGGAGGTCCTACGAGCAGTACTTC,CASSYRRSYEQYF
.,TRBV2,TRBJ2-7,.,12,TGTGCCAGCAGTGGACAGGTCTACGAGCAGTACTTC,CASSGQVYEQYF
.,TRBV28,TRBJ2-7,.,15,TGTGCCAGCAGTTTATCGTCAGCGATCTCCTACGAGCAGTACTTC,CASSLSSAISYEQYF